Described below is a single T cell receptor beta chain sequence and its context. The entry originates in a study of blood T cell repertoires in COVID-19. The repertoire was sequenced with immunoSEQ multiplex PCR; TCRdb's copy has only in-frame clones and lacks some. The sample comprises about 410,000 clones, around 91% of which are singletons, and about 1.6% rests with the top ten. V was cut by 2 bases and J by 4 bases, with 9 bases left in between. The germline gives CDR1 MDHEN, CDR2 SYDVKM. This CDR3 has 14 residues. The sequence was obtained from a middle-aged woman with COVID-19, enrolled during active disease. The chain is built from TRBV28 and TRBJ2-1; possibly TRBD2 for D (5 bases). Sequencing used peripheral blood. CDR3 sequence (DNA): TGTGCCAGCAGTTTAGGAGGCCGTTACAATGAGCAGTTCTTC. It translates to CASSLGGRYNEQFF.